The clone carrying this T cell receptor beta chain showed up just a few times. Antigen: not known. On average, the one heparinised blood draw given by each donor was around 120 mL. A sort by CD45RO/CCR7/CD25/CD127/CD95/CD27 yielded CD4+ naive, central memory, regulatory and stem cell-like memory cells. This sample was taken from a study of beta chain features in type 1 diabetes. General study points: Shorter TCRB CDR3s, moderately but significantly so, marked every one of the four CD4+ subsets in Type 1 diabetes patients.

The CDR3 consists of 14 residues. V gave up 3 bases and J gave up 0 bases, with 6 bases separating them. Germline V CDR1 and CDR2: SEHNR, FQNEAQ (reference sequence). The sequenced template was cDNA made from the entire isolated RNA. Some clones are missing from TCRdb's copy, which holds only in-frame ones; the method was immunoSEQ multiplex PCR. The sample consists of approximately 730,000 clones, over 10% of them appearing once. The receptor's source is a young man with type 1 diabetes. This chain joins TRBV7-9 and TRBJ2-4; D is undetermined. The sample comprised naive CD4+ T cells from blood. CDR3 DNA: TGTGCCAGCAGCTTCTCGATAGCCAAAAACATTCAGTACTTC. Protein sequence: CASSFSIAKNIQYF.